The subject of this entry is one TCR beta chain. The data were obtained in a study of OX40 agonist ivuxolimab in advanced cancers. In the study overall: Patients with prior anti-PD-1, anti-PD-L1 or anti-CTLA-4 therapy were eligible; 35% to 45% had some. Partial responses were achieved by three patients, one with hepatocellular carcinoma and two with cutaneous melanoma.

Some clones are missing from TCRdb's copy, which holds only in-frame ones; the method was immunoSEQ multiplex PCR. The repertoire includes around 92,000 clones, approximately 93% of them detected once, and 0.26% sits in the top ten. Sequences were derived from CD4+ or CD8+ T cells sorted from blood, sampled in a trial of the OX40 agonist ivuxolimab. This TCR derives from an adult with an advanced solid tumor such as melanoma, head and neck, liver or kidney cancer.

Here the CDR3 reads CASSQFGQVNQPQHF. In nucleotides, the CDR3 is TGCGCCAGCAGCCAATTCGGACAGGTCAATCAGCCCCAGCATTTT. The V gene is TRBV4-1, the J gene TRBJ1-5; TRBD1 agrees at 7 bases. Looked up from germline, CDR1 is MGHRA and CDR2 is YSYEKL. The CDR3 contains 15 residues. V shed 2 bases and J 3 bases; nucleotides not matched to a gene: 4.